The present TCR beta chain was sequenced within a study of cytomegalovirus exposure and HLA in healthy donors (dated by TCRdb to about 2017). Some background on the complete study: An earlier analysis of roughly 500 of the donors reported 250 to 300 Gb of sequence data and some 120 million unique TCR beta sequences from some 180 million T cells. An early release covering some 640 HLA-typed donors comprised 250 to 350 gigabases of sequencing data and tens of millions of unique TCR sequences. Of the 300 to 450 genotyped donors, over 70% fell in the genetic ancestry cluster associated with self-reported Caucasian donors. The study aimed to test whether cataloging public T cell receptors could reveal signatures of past pathogen exposure. The T cell repertoires of around 670 subjects were profiled by immunosequencing and related to cytomegalovirus serostatus. Besides the first cohort of 550 to 750 subjects, a separate validation cohort made up of 120 different subjects was used. To predict cytomegalovirus infection status, the study combined high-throughput TCR immunosequencing, statistical association of individual TCRs with disease status, and machine learning. A later analysis re-analyzed previously published TCR beta repertoires from 660 or so donors and added high-resolution HLA genotyping to study TCR occurrence patterns. The later analysis used no new phenotypic data to find candidate immune exposures, relying instead on TCR beta sequences and their occurrence across donors. An earlier analysis of some 500 of the donors applied high-throughput TCR beta sequencing to assess whether each TCR beta V gene segment acted as functional or pseudogenic. Donor age, sex, ethnicity and CMV serostatus were compiled alongside the repertoire data. A later genetic analysis took genome-wide SNP genotypes for about 55% of the 666 donors and used that subset as a discovery cohort. Every discovery cohort repertoire had been produced on one sequencing platform. HLA typing included class I and class II loci at four-digit resolution. Typing coverage differed by locus: A, B, C, DRB1 and DQB1 were typed in about 629-630 donors, DQA1 in 500 to 550, DPA1 in around 600, and DPB1 in 400 to 480. Roughly 5 DR-DQ haplotypes were handled as single units for association and clustering, since linkage in the cohort was strong. Among roughly 400 genotyped donors of the cohort, an average of roughly 230,000 unique TCR beta nucleotide sequences was sequenced per donor, of which about 19% were non-productive. On the study overall, not on this receptor specifically: Linkage disequilibrium might explain the correlated functional status among segregating V segments, but an unknown experimental factor could not be excluded. The classifier was reported to diagnose cytomegalovirus status with high specificity and sensitivity in both the original cohort and the validation cohort. Because HLA typing was unavailable for some donors at each locus, only the typed subset was used in association tests. Because counts were too low, about 18 rarely observed V segments, including chromosome 9 orphons, were left out of the earlier analysis of a few hundred of the donors. This cohort had only TCR beta chains sequenced, and the lack of alpha or paired-chain data limited which features could be detected. Because the 87-base-pair reads could not distinguish some IMGT-functional V segments, including TRBV6-2 and TRBV6-3, those segments were excluded. A later genetic analysis associated a missense DCLRE1C variant with V-gene and J-gene trimming of TCR beta chains, and an independent cohort replicated the association. In the study, approximately 160 TCR beta chains were listed as associated with cytomegalovirus. In a later analysis, around 17,000 TCR beta sequences were associated with specific HLA alleles at a false discovery rate of 0.05. In vitro tests confirmed that a few of the cytomegalovirus-associated TCR beta chains recognize cytomegalovirus antigens. A further reported finding was that TCR beta sequences accurately predicted the HLA-A and HLA-B alleles for most subjects in the first cohort. A later analysis found that most CMV-associated TCR beta chains appeared HLA-restricted, with HLA associations seemingly driven largely by CMV exposure. Broadly in line with IMGT annotations, most TCR beta V segments showed up in productive rearrangements about 90% or about 30% of the time in an earlier analysis of 587 of the donors. A group of highly shared sequence variants was considered likely to be a technical artifact of the sequencing pipeline. Roughly uniform sequencing depth across donors was assumed in presence/absence analyses, although this assumption may not hold. In a later analysis, TCR association rates were found to vary across HLA loci, with the most associated TCRs seen for DRB1 alleles and the fewest for HLA-C alleles. In a later genetic analysis, fewer N-insertions in productive TCRs were reported among donors in an Asian-associated ancestry cluster than the approximately 630-donor mean. It was suggested by the authors that the approach could potentially be generalized to other disease states and immunological phenotypes. When HLA alleles, especially DR and DQ, strongly co-occurred, attributing TCR associations to individual alleles was difficult. For the cohort, immune exposure information was limited to CMV serostatus. Several of the top co-occurrence clusters appeared to be linked to parvovirus B19, influenza, CMV and Epstein-Barr virus, according to a later analysis. In a later analysis, HLA-associated TCR beta chains were found to be more clonally expanded and to have lower generation probabilities than equally common non-associated chains. Most TCR sequences were seen in very few donors, while some public TCRs were found in many individuals.

Notes on this clone: Its cognate antigen has yet to be identified. Nothing much larger sits one base from this clone, and base qualities are not available.

Per the germline V gene (reference sequence), SEHNR is the CDR1 and FQNEAQ is the CDR2. V sheds 9 bases and J sheds 10 bases, leaving 19 bases between their ends. The CDR3 has 13 amino acids, counting the end cysteine and phenylalanine. Kept here is only the CDR3 DNA, which spans 39 bases and is read in frame from base 1. The cohort consisted of 600 to 750 healthy bone marrow donors. At the time of sampling, all cohort members were nominally healthy, though unrecorded immune exposures were likely present. The donor tested CMV seropositive, placing the donor among the roughly 300 seropositive members of the cohort. Every donor gave a peripheral blood sample, and the peripheral blood mononuclear cells from that sample were used for TCR beta sequencing. The Qiagen DNeasy Blood Extraction Kit was used to extract genomic DNA from the blood cell samples. Library generation was performed with the immunoSEQ multiplex PCR assay. For the multiplex PCR, a mixture combining 60 forward primers for TCR Vbeta segments and 13 reverse primers for TCR Jbeta segments was used. The CDR3 region of rearranged TCR beta genes was amplified from genomic DNA by a multiplex PCR assay. Amplified TCR beta libraries were sequenced as 87-base-pair reads on the Illumina HiSeq System. The authors' analysis ran thus. A later analysis counted about 80 million unique TCR beta chains across the 700 or so repertoires, and some 11 million of these chains were shared by at least two donors. Raw reads were error-corrected and collapsed into unique sequences with a nearest-neighbor algorithm that merged closely related sequences to remove PCR and sequencing errors. CDR3 sequences were aligned to IMGT reference sequences to assign V, D and J gene segments. For a sequence to be retained, a match of at least six nucleotides was required to both a V gene segment and a J gene segment. A rearrangement counted as productive if the CDR3 had no stop codons and remained in frame with V and J, and every other rearrangement counted as non-productive. CDR3 was defined according to IMGT convention as the region running from the second conserved V-encoded cysteine to the conserved J-encoded phenylalanine. Sequences without an unambiguous match to a single V gene segment were excluded from the earlier analysis of several hundred of the donors. An earlier analysis of 587 of the donors classified V segments as functional when productive rearrangements were above 56.7% and as segregating when the standard deviation between donors was above 5%. A statistical classification framework was developed to diagnose cytomegalovirus status using the catalog of TCR beta chain sequences. V and J gene assignment, in a later analysis, came from comparing TCR nucleotide sequences with IMGT/GENE-DB human TR gene sequences. A later analysis assigned CDR3 sequences and most-parsimonious VDJ recombination scenarios with the TCRdist pipeline. In a later analysis, every TCR beta chain was defined by the combination of its CDR3 amino acid sequence and its V-gene family, and reads without a unique V-gene family were dropped. A later analysis removed several hundred highly shared, low-generation-probability nucleotide sequences to deal with suspected cross-contamination and a sequencing artifact. In a later analysis, a clonal expansion index for each public chain was calculated from normalized within-repertoire ranks of inferred template counts. A later analysis computed generation probabilities with a VDJ recombination model fitted to out-of-frame rearrangements, and checked the results against IGoR. In a later analysis, hypergeometric tests were used to score TCR-TCR, TCR-HLA and TCR-CMV co-occurrence, with a repertoire-size bias correction applied to TCR pairs. In a later analysis, false discovery rates were estimated by permuting HLA or CMV assignments 20 times. In a later analysis, co-occurring TCRs were grouped with DBSCAN, and TCRdist sequence similarity was added when clustering was performed within HLA-allele-positive subsets. For co-occurrence clustering, repertoires with fewer than 30,000 or more than 120,000 public chains were excluded, along with 4 to 6 repertoires with anomalous nucleotide sharing. TCRdb re-hosts the immuneACCESS table, in-frame sequences only. Its copies lack some clones; in the studies checked, an unresolved V gene accounts for under half of them, and the cause for the rest is not known. V, J and clone size derive from that table, while D and trimming were established from the DNA sequence. This sample holds 150,000 to 200,000 clones; roughly 70% were observed only once. About 5% of the sample is taken by the ten largest.

This receptor was identified in a young woman in good health and CMV-seropositive. The sequenced sample consisted of PBMCs. The rearrangement joined TRBV7-9 to TRBJ2-1; a weak D assignment points to TRBD2 (7 bases agree). This receptor has the CDR3 CASQLAWGAEQFF. The DNA reads as follows: TGTGCCAGTCAACTAGCGTGGGGGGCGGAGCAGTTCTTC. Where the CDR3 stops, the reference TRBV7-9 and TRBJ2-1 genes take over; the full variable domain is DTGVSQNPRHKITKRGQNVTFRCDPISEHNRLYWYRQTLGQGPEFLTYFQNEAQLEKSRLLSDRFSAERPKGSFSTLEIQRTEQGDSAMYLCASQLAWGAEQFFGPGTRLTVL.